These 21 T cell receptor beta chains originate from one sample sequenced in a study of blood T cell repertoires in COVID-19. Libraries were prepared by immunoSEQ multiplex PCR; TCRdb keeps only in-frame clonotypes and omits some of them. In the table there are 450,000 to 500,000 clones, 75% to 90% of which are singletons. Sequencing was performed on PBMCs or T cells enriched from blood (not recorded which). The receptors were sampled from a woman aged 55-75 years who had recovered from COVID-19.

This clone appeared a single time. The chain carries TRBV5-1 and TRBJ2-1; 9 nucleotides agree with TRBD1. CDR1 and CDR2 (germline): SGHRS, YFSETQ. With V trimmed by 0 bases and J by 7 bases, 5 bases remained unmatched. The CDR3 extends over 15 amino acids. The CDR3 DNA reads TGCGCCAGCAGCTTGGGTGGGACAGGGACGAATGAGCAGTTCTTC. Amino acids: CASSLGGTGTNEQFF.

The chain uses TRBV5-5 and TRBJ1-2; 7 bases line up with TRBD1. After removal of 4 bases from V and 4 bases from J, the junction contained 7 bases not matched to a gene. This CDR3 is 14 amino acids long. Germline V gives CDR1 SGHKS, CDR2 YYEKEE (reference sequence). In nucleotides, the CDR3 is TGTGCCAGCAGCATGACAGGGAGTTCCTATGGCTACACCTTC. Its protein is CASSMTGSSYGYTF.

CDR3: CASRGRTGGTHGYTF. CDR3 DNA: TGTGCCAGCAGGGGTCGGACAGGGGGCACCCATGGCTACACCTTC. The genes are TRBV28 and TRBJ1-2; 11 nucleotides align to TRBD1. CDR1 and CDR2 (germline): MDHEN, SYDVKM. CDR3 length: 15 amino acids. With 6 bases clipped from V and 6 bases from J, the junction kept 9 bases outside the gene matches.

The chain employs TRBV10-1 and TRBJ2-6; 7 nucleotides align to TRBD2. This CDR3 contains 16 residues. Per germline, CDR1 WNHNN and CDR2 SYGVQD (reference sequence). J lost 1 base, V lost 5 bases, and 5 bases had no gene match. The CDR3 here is CASSPFGGSGANVLTF. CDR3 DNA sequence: TGCGCCAGCAGTCCCTTCGGGGGGTCTGGGGCCAACGTCCTGACTTTC.

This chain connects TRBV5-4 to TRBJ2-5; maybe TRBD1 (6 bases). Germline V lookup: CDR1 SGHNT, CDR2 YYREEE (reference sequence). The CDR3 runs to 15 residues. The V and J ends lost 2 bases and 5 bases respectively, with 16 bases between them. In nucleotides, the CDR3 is TGTGCCAGCAGCTTACTCAGGGGTCAGGGGGAGACCCAGTACTTC. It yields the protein CASSLLRGQGETQYF.

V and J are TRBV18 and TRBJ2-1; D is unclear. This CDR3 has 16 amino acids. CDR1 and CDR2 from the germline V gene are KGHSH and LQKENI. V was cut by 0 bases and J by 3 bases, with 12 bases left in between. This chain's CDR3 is CASSPPGNRIYNEQFF. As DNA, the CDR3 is TGTGCCAGCTCACCACCGGGTAACAGAATCTACAATGAGCAGTTCTTC.

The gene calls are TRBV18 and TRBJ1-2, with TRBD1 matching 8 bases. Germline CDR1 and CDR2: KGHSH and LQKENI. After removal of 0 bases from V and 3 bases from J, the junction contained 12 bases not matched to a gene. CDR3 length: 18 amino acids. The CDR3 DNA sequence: TGTGCCAGCTCACCACCGGACAGGGAAGCCCTAGCGGACTATGGCTACACCTTC. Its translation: CASSPPDREALADYGYTF.

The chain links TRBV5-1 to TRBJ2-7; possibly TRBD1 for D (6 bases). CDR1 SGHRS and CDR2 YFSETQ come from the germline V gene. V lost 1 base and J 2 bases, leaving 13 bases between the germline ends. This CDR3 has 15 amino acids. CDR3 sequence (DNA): TGCGCCAGCAGCTTGCAGGGGACCGGGGCCTACGAGCAGTACTTC. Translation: CASSLQGTGAYEQYF.

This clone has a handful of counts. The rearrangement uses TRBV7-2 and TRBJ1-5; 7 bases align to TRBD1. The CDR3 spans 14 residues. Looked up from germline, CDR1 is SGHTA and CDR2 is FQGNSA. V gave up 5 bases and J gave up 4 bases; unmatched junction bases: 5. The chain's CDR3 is CASSGGQSNQPQHF. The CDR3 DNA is TGTGCCAGCAGCGGGGGACAGTCTAATCAGCCCCAGCATTTT.

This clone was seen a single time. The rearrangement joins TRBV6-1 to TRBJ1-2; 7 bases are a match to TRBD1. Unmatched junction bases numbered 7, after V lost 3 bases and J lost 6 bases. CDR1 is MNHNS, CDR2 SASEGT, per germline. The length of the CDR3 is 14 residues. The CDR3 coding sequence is TGTGCCAGCAGTGATAGGAACAGGGGCGATGGCTACACCTTC. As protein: CASSDRNRGDGYTF.

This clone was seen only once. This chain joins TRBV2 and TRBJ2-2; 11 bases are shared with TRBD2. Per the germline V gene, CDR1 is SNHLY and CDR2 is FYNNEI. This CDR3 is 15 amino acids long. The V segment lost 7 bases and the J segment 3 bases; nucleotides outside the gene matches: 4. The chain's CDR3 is CASNSLAGDTGELFF. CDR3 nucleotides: TGTGCCAGCAATTCACTAGCGGGGGACACCGGGGAGCTGTTTTTT.

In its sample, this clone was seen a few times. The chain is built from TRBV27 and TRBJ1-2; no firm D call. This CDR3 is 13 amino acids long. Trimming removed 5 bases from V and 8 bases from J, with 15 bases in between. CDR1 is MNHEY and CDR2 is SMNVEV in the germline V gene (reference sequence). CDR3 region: CASSPTIMVGYTF. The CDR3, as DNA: TGTGCCAGCAGTCCCACTATCATGGTAGGCTACACCTTC.

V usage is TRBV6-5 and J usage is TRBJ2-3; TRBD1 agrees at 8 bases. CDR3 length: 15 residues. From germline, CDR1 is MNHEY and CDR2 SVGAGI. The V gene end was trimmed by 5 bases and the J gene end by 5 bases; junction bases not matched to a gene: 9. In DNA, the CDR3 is TGTGCCAGCAGTCCCGGGACAGGCGACATAGATACGCAGTATTTT. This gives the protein CASSPGTGDIDTQYF.

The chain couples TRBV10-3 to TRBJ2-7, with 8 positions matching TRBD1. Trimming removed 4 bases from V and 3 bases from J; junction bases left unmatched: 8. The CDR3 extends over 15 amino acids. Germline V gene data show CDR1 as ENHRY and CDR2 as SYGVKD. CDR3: CAISGGQGANYEQYV. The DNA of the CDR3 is TGTGCCATCAGTGGTGGGCAGGGGGCGAACTACGAGCAGTACGTC.

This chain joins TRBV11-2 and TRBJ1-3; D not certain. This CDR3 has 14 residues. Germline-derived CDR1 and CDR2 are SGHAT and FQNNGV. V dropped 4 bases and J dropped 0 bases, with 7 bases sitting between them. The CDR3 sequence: CASSSQRSGNTIYF. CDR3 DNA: TGTGCCAGCAGCTCGCAGCGCTCTGGAAACACCATATATTTT.

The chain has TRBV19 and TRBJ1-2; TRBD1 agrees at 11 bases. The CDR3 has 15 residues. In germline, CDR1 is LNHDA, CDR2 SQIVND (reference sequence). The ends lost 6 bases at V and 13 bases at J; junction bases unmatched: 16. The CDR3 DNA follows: TGTGCCAGTAGGGCTGGACAGGGGGCGGGCTCTACCTTCACCTTC. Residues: CASRAGQGAGSTFTF.

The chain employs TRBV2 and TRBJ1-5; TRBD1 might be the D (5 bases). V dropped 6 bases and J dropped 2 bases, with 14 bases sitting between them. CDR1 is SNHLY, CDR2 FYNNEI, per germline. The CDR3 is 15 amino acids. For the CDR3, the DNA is TGTGCCAGCAGGACCCAGGGTATTGGCAATCAGCCCCAGCATTTT. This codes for CASRTQGIGNQPQHF.

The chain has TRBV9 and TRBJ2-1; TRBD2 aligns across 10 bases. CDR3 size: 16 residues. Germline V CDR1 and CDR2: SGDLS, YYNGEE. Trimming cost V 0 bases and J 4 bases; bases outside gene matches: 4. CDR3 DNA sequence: TGTGCCAGCAGCGTAGGACTAGCGGGTGCGTACAATGAGCAGTTCTTC. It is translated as CASSVGLAGAYNEQFF.

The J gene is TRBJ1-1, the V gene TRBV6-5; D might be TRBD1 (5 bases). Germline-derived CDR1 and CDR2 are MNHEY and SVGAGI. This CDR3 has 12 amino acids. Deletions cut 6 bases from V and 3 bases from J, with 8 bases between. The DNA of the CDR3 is TGTGCCAGCAGGGGGCCCCACACTGAAGCTTTCTTT. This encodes CASRGPHTEAFF.

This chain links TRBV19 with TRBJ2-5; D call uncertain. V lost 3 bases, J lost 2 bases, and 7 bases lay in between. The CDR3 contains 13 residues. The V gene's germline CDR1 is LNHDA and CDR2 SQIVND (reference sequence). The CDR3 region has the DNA TGTGCCAGTAGTATTCTGCTACAAGAGACCCAGTACTTC. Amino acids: CASSILLQETQYF.

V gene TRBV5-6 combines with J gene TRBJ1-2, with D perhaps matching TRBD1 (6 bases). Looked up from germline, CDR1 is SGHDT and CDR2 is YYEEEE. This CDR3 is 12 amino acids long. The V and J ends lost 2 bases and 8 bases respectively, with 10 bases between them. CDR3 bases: TGTGCCAGCAGCTTCAGGGGTAAGGGCTACACCTTC. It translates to CASSFRGKGYTF.